This T cell receptor (beta chain) derives from a study of human CD8 memory T cell subsets. Buffy coats of healthy donors supplied the PBMC. The TCR beta sequencing libraries came from UMI-labeled 5' RACE. With the 5' RACE reads reprocessed, TCRdb shows one record per CDR3 protein and no DNA. The sample has 7,000 to 9,500 distinct CDR3 sequences. Frequency places this clonotype as medium-sized. Antigen unknown. Notes on the study in general: Stem-like memory and precursor exhausted T cells had similarly high diversity, unlike effector memory cells.

The receptor was isolated from a human donor in good health. The sequencing sample was made of CD8+ T cells from PBMCs.

The CDR3 loop is CASSPIAGAQPQHF. V usage is TRBV28 and J usage is TRBJ1-5; the TRBD1 assignment by TCRdb is unverifiable without DNA. The CDR3 is 14 amino acids. Germline values: CDR1 MDHEN, CDR2 SYDVKM.